This note documents a single T cell receptor beta chain sequence. Trimming removed 2 bases from V and 6 bases from J, with 3 bases in between. The CDR3 runs 11 residues. CDR1 and CDR2 from the germline V gene are SGHTS and YDEGEE. The data are from a study of OX40 agonist ivuxolimab in advanced cancers. About the research overall: Ivuxolimab, an antibody that agonizes OX40 (CD134), was administered to the patients. Of mixed ages from about 23 to 85 and averaging roughly 66 years, the group was over 80% male. Earlier treatment with anti-PD-1, anti-PD-L1 or anti-CTLA-4 was permitted, and 30% to 40% had received some.

TCRdb's table, derived via immunoSEQ multiplex PCR, lists solely in-frame clones and lacks some. The table shows roughly 63,000 clones, with around 83% occurring only once. Sequences were derived from CD4+ or CD8+ T cells sorted from blood, sampled in a trial of the OX40 agonist ivuxolimab. The chain has TRBV5-8 and TRBJ1-5; no firm D call. The clonotype was recovered from an adult with an advanced solid tumor such as melanoma, head and neck, liver or kidney cancer. The chain's CDR3 is CASSFTQPQHF. CDR3 DNA sequence: TGTGCCAGCAGCTTTACTCAGCCCCAGCATTTT.